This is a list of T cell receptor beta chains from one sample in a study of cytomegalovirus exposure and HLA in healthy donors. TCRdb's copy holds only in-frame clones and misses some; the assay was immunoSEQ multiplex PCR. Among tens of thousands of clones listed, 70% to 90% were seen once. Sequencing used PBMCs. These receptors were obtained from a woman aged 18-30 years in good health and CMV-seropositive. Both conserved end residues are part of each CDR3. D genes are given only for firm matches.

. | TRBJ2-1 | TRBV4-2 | TGTGCCAGCAGCCAAGAGACACACAATGAGCAGTTCTTC | CASSQETHNEQFF
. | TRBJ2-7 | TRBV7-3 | TGTGCCAGCACCATTGGTCGGACAGATGATTACGAGCAGTACTTC | CASTIGRTDDYEQYF
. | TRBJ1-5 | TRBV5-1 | TGCGCCAGCAGCTTTTTCCCGGCGGCTCAGCCCCAGCATTTT | CASSFFPAAQPQHF
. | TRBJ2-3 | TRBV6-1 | TGTGCCAGCAGTGCTAGCAGCCGTCCTGATACGCAGTATTTT | CASSASSRPDTQYF
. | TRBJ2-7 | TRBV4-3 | TGCGCCAGCAGCCAAGATAGGAACAGGGTCCCCTACGAGCAGTACTTC | CASSQDRNRVPYEQYF
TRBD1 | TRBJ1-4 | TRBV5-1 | TGCGCCAGCAGCTTGGCAGGGGGCAATGAAAAACTGTTTTTT | CASSLAGGNEKLFF
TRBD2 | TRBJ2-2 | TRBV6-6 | TGTGCCAGCAACACCCGGGGGGACGCGAACACCGGGGAGCTGTTTTTT | CASNTRGDANTGELFF
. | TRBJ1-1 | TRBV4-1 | TGCGCCAGCAGCCTTGAAGGGGCCACTGAAGCTTTCTTT | CASSLEGATEAFF
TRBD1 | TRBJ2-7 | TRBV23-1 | TGCGCCAGCAGTCCACCCGGGGACAGGAGCTACGAGCAGTACTTC | CASSPPGDRSYEQYF
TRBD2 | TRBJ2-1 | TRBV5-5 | TGTGCCTCCTATCCAGGCTCTAGCGGAGTCTACAATGAGCAGTTCTTC | CASYPGSSGVYNEQFF
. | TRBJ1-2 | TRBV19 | TGTGCCAGTAGTCCCAGTCTCCGGGGGAATGGCTACACCTTC | CASSPSLRGNGYTF
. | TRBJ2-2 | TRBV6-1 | TGTGCCAGCAGTGTGACTAGTGAAAACACCGGGGAGCTGTTTTTT | CASSVTSENTGELFF
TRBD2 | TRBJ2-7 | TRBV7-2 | TGTGCCAGCAGCTTAGGGTGGCGGGGGGCGTCCTACGAGCAGTACTTC | CASSLGWRGASYEQYF
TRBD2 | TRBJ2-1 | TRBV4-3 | TGCGCCAGCAGCCCATGGACTAGCGGTAGCTCCTACAATGAGCAGTTCTTC | CASSPWTSGSSYNEQFF
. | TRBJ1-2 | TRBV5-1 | TGCGCCAGCAGCCCCCGGGGGGGCTATGGCTACACCTTC | CASSPRGGYGYTF
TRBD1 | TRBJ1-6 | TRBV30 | TGTGCCTGGAGCCTGACAGGGAGAAATTCACCCCTCCACTTT | CAWSLTGRNSPLHF
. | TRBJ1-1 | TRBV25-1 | TGTGCCAGCAGTGTAGGCGGCCGGACTGAAGCTTTCTTT | CASSVGGRTEAFF